This T cell receptor (beta chain) appears in the sequencing data of a study of blood T cell repertoires in COVID-19. On the study more broadly: T cells, B-cell-depleted T cells, or PBMCs provided the cDNA or gDNA that served as material.

Trimming took 4 bases from V and 6 from J; bases not matched to a gene: 7. This CDR3 is built from 14 residues. Germline V gene lookup returns CDR1 SGHRS and CDR2 YFSETQ. The repertoire was sequenced with immunoSEQ multiplex PCR; TCRdb's copy has only in-frame clones and lacks some. In the table there are about 12,000 clones, roughly 73% of which are singletons. J is TRBJ2-7 and V is TRBV5-1, with TRBD1 matching over 10 bases. The TCR sequence derives from a human donor in a cohort sampled during active COVID-19. The material sequenced was peripheral blood. The CDR3: CASSPRQGATEQYF. The DNA of the CDR3 is TGCGCCAGCAGCCCTCGACAGGGGGCGACCGAGCAGTACTTC.